The 31 T cell receptor beta chains below all came from one sample that was sequenced in a study of shared clonotypes between healthy human individuals. The assay was immunoSEQ multiplex PCR, and TCRdb's table has in-frame clones only and misses some. The sample yields about 2.5 million clones, 85% to 95% seen once. Sequenced input: naive CD4+ T cells from PBMCs. Stated subset: CD45RA+ positively selected. These receptors came from a man between 18 and 35 years old in good health. Some clones in this sample may be carry-over from other donors' samples.

The CDR3 spells CASSLLQGWGGNIQYF. The CDR3, as DNA: TGTGCCAGCAGTTTGCTTCAGGGGTGGGGTGGAAACATTCAGTACTTC. J is TRBJ2-4 and V is TRBV7-9; maybe TRBD1 (6 bases). The CDR3 has 16 amino acids. Trimming cost V 6 bases and J 6 bases, with 21 bases left between them. CDR1 and CDR2 from the germline V gene are SEHNR and FQNEAQ (reference sequence).

The V gene is TRBV9, the J gene TRBJ2-2, with TRBD2 matching 8 bases. The V segment lost 1 base and the J segment 5 bases; nucleotides outside the gene matches: 4. The CDR3 spans 15 residues. Germline CDR1 SGDLS, CDR2 YYNGEE. CDR3 region: CASSVLASGTGELFF. In DNA, the CDR3 is TGTGCCAGCAGCGTATTGGCTAGCGGGACCGGGGAGCTGTTTTTT.

The chain recombines TRBV5-1 with TRBJ2-3, with 13 bases identical to TRBD2. J was trimmed by 2 bases and V by 4 bases; bases with no gene match: 4. Germline V gene data show CDR1 as SGHRS and CDR2 as YFSETQ. The CDR3 has 16 residues. The CDR3 sequence: CASSPLAGGITDTQYF. CDR3 sequence (DNA): TGCGCCAGCAGCCCACTAGCGGGAGGGATCACAGATACGCAGTATTTT.

This chain connects TRBV5-3 to TRBJ1-5, with 7 bases identical to TRBD1. TRBV5-3 is treated as an ORF (open reading frame) with a function not yet certain. With V trimmed by 2 bases and J by 7 bases, 3 bases remained unmatched. CDR3 length: 13 residues. CDR3 nucleotides: TGTGCCAGAAGCTTCAGGGGGGAGCAGCCCCAGCATTTT. Residues: CARSFRGEQPQHF.

CDR3 DNA: TGTGCCAGCAGGACGGACAGCACAGATACGCAGTATTTT. Amino acids: CASRTDSTDTQYF. The chain links TRBV2 to TRBJ2-3; D gene ambiguous. Germline CDR1 SNHLY, CDR2 FYNNEI. V was trimmed by 6 bases and J by 0 bases, leaving 7 bases between them. The CDR3 is 13 amino acids.

This chain links TRBV4-2 with TRBJ2-3; tentative D call: TRBD1 (6 bases). The CDR3 runs to 14 residues. The germline CDR1 and CDR2 sequences are LGHNA and YNFKEQ. The V and J ends lost 4 bases and 6 bases respectively, with 14 bases between them. As DNA, the CDR3 is TGTGCCAGCAGCCGGGCTTCAGGGGCGGATACGCAGTATTTT. Translation gives CASSRASGADTQYF.

V and J are TRBV28 and TRBJ1-2, with D uncertain. Trimming removed 6 bases at V and 4 bases at J, with 12 bases between. Germline CDR1 is MDHEN and CDR2 is SYDVKM. This CDR3 contains 13 residues. The CDR3 is CASRPGDAYGYTF. The CDR3 bases are TGTGCCAGCAGACCGGGCGACGCCTATGGCTACACCTTC.

As concerns this clone: At the DNA level, this CDR3 is encoded by other sequences in the same sample as well. This chain joins TRBV6-1 and TRBJ2-1; tentative D call: TRBD1 (5 bases). V lost 6 bases, J lost 0 bases, and 6 bases lay in between. The CDR3 consists of 13 residues. Looked up from germline, CDR1 is MNHNS and CDR2 is SASEGT. The CDR3 DNA is TGTGCCAGCAGCAGGGACTCCTACAATGAGCAGTTCTTC. This sequence encodes CASSRDSYNEQFF.

Worth noting for this clone: Other DNA variants within this sample encode the same CDR3. The J gene is TRBJ2-7, the V gene TRBV5-1; D may be TRBD2 (6 bases). V lost 4 bases and J 4 bases, leaving 12 bases between the germline ends. Germline CDR1 SGHRS, CDR2 YFSETQ. This CDR3 has 13 residues. The CDR3 nucleotides read TGCGCCAGCAGCCGGGACGGGGGATACGAGCAGTACTTC. As protein: CASSRDGGYEQYF.

V is TRBV9 and J is TRBJ2-5, with D uncertain. Trimming took 4 bases from V and 4 from J, leaving 11 bases between them. The CDR3 sequence is 13 residues long. From germline, CDR1 is SGDLS and CDR2 YYNGEE. The CDR3 is CASSSGRLETQYF. DNA of the CDR3: TGTGCCAGCAGCTCTGGGCGGCTAGAGACCCAGTACTTC.

This chain joins TRBV5-1 and TRBJ1-1, with D possibly being TRBD1 (6 bases). CDR3 size: 14 residues. Trimming took off 4 bases at V and 5 bases at J, with 15 bases between the two ends. The germline CDR1 and CDR2 sequences are SGHRS and YFSETQ. The CDR3 loop reads CASSLTGSRTEAFF. CDR3 DNA sequence: TGCGCCAGCAGCCTAACAGGGTCGAGGACTGAAGCTTTCTTT.

V gene TRBV19 combines with J gene TRBJ1-3; 7 bases fit TRBD1. The V gene's germline CDR1 is LNHDA and CDR2 SQIVND (reference sequence). Trimming cost V 5 bases and J 4 bases; bases outside gene matches: 8. The CDR3 is 15 residues long. The CDR3 DNA sequence: TGTGCCAGTAGTCCACCCGGGACAGCCGGAAACACCATATATTTT. Translation: CASSPPGTAGNTIYF. The full variable domain, in which reference TRBV19 and TRBJ1-3 provide the parts outside the CDR3, is DGGITQSPKYLFRKEGQNVTLSCEQNLNHDAMYWYRQDPGQGLRLIYYSQIVNDFQKGDIAEGYSVSREKKESFPLTVTSAQKNPTAFYLCASSPPGTAGNTIYFGEGSWLTVV.

The chain combines TRBV5-1 with TRBJ2-6; D not certain. This CDR3 spans 15 amino acids. CDR1 and CDR2 from the germline V gene are SGHRS and YFSETQ. Deletions cut 4 bases from V and 5 bases from J, with 13 bases between. The CDR3 sequence is CASSLRALRANVLTF. The CDR3 coding sequence is TGCGCCAGCAGCCTTAGGGCCCTTAGGGCCAACGTCCTGACTTTC.

This chain links TRBV9 with TRBJ1-3, with a weak D call TRBD1 (6 bases). This CDR3 contains 15 residues. V was clipped by 3 bases and J by 0 bases, with 10 bases between them. CDR1 and CDR2 from the germline V gene are SGDLS and YYNGEE. CDR3 protein: CASSAGQTSGNTIYF. The CDR3 nucleotides read TGTGCCAGCAGCGCCGGACAGACCTCTGGAAACACCATATATTTT.

Details on this clone: The sample holds other DNA sequences that translate to the same CDR3. The chain carries TRBV7-2 and TRBJ2-7, with 7 bases matching TRBD2. Germline V CDR1 and CDR2: SGHTA, FQGNSA. The CDR3 loop spans 14 amino acids. With 1 base clipped from V and 2 bases from J, the junction kept 2 bases outside the gene matches. CDR3 coding DNA: TGTGCCAGCAGCTTAGAAGCGGGGACCTACGAGCAGTACTTC. As protein: CASSLEAGTYEQYF. Combining the CDR3 with reference TRBV7-2 and TRBJ2-7 gives the whole variable domain GAGVSQSPSNKVTEKGKDVELRCDPISGHTALYWYRQSLGQGLEFLIYFQGNSAPDKSGLPSDRFSAERTGGSVSTLTIQRTQQEDSAVYLCASSLEAGTYEQYFGPGTRLTVT.

The V gene is TRBV5-1, the J gene TRBJ1-1; D call uncertain. The length of the CDR3 is 13 residues. V was trimmed by 4 bases and J by 4 bases, leaving 11 bases between them. The germline V gene has CDR1 SGHRS and CDR2 YFSETQ. This CDR3 is CASSVPGGTEAFF. The CDR3 bases are TGCGCCAGCAGCGTACCGGGTGGCACTGAAGCTTTCTTT.

The J gene is TRBJ1-3, the V gene TRBV27, with D unclear. Germline V gene data show CDR1 as MNHEY and CDR2 as SMNVEV (reference sequence). V shed 8 bases and J shed 3 bases, with 14 bases lying between them. The CDR3 consists of 14 residues. As DNA, the CDR3 is TGTGCCAGCGGCTCAGGTCTAGGTGGAAACACCATATATTTT. As protein: CASGSGLGGNTIYF.

The chain is built from TRBV7-9 and TRBJ2-1; 7 bases match TRBD2. The V gene's germline CDR1 is SEHNR and CDR2 FQNEAQ (reference sequence). J gave up 0 bases and V 3 bases, and 2 bases lay outside the gene matches. The CDR3 has 15 residues. The chain's CDR3 is CASSFASGSYNEQFF. DNA for the CDR3: TGTGCCAGCAGCTTCGCTAGCGGCTCCTACAATGAGCAGTTCTTC.

In the case of this clone: Germline is not matched at one junction end, which may reflect a read error. The chain is built from TRBV28 and TRBJ1-1; D possibly corresponds to TRBD1 (6 bases). The CDR3 loop spans 12 amino acids. Germline V gene lookup returns CDR1 MDHEN and CDR2 SYDVKM. Here the CDR3 DNA reads TGTGCCACTAAATCAGGGGACACCGAAGCTTTCTTT. Amino acids: CATKSGDTEAFF.

The chain uses TRBV7-2 and TRBJ2-7; 8 bases agree with TRBD2. V lost 8 bases and J lost 3; bases outside the gene matches: 6. The CDR3 has 13 amino acids. CDR1 is SGHTA and CDR2 is FQGNSA in the germline V gene. CDR3 bases: TGTGCCAGCGCCGGACTAGCTTACTACGAGCAGTACTTC. Protein sequence: CASAGLAYYEQYF. Full variable domain (missing parts from reference TRBV7-2 and TRBJ2-7): GAGVSQSPSNKVTEKGKDVELRCDPISGHTALYWYRQSLGQGLEFLIYFQGNSAPDKSGLPSDRFSAERTGGSVSTLTIQRTQQEDSAVYLCASAGLAYYEQYFGPGTRLTVT.

V usage is TRBV7-2 and J usage is TRBJ2-3; TRBD2 aligns across 9 bases. Germline V gene data show CDR1 as SGHTA and CDR2 as FQGNSA. V lost 1 base to trimming and J lost 1 base; unmatched junction nucleotides: 0. The CDR3 consists of 15 residues. The CDR3 loop is CASSLEREGTDTQYF. CDR3 nucleotide sequence: TGTGCCAGCAGCTTAGAGCGGGAGGGCACAGATACGCAGTATTTT.

The rearrangement joins TRBV7-8 to TRBJ1-1; 9 nucleotides match TRBD1. The CDR3 length is 17 residues. CDR1 and CDR2 (germline): SGHVS, FQNEAQ. V dropped 5 bases and J dropped 1; count of bases not matched to a gene: 11. Here the CDR3 reads CASSPGGQGEGNTEAFF. The CDR3 bases are TGTGCCAGCAGCCCGGGGGGACAGGGAGAGGGGAACACTGAAGCTTTCTTT. The entire variable domain, with the rest obtained from reference TRBV7-8 and TRBJ1-1, is as follows: GAGVSQSPRYKVAKRGQDVALRCDPISGHVSLFWYQQALGQGPEFLTYFQNEAQLDKSGLPSDRFFAERPEGSVSTLKIQRTQQEDSAVYLCASSPGGQGEGNTEAFFGQGTRLTVV.

The chain carries TRBV9 and TRBJ2-7, with D possibly matching TRBD1 (5 bases). V shed 3 bases and J shed 0 bases, with 16 bases lying between them. This CDR3 spans 16 amino acids. Germline V gene data show CDR1 as SGDLS and CDR2 as YYNGEE. Here the CDR3 reads CASSGETRANSYEQYF. Written as DNA, the CDR3 is TGTGCCAGCAGCGGCGAGACCAGGGCGAACTCCTACGAGCAGTACTTC.

This clone turned up a few times. Within the sample, other DNA sequences also encode this same CDR3. This chain connects TRBV7-9 to TRBJ1-1, with 8 nucleotides matching TRBD1. The CDR3 runs 14 residues. V was clipped by 3 bases and J by 2 bases; unmatched bases: 2. Germline CDR1 and CDR2: SEHNR and FQNEAQ (reference sequence). The CDR3 DNA sequence: TGTGCCAGCAGCTTGGGGACAGGAAACACTGAAGCTTTCTTT. Amino acids: CASSLGTGNTEAFF.

V usage is TRBV4-3 and J usage is TRBJ1-1; D remains unclear. The CDR3 loop spans 15 amino acids. Germline CDR1 and CDR2: LGHNA and YSLEER. The V and J ends lost 4 bases and 1 base respectively, with 13 bases between them. CDR3: CASSPSLSRNTEAFF. DNA of the CDR3: TGCGCCAGCAGCCCAAGTTTGTCCAGGAACACTGAAGCTTTCTTT.

The chain links TRBV7-8 to TRBJ2-1; 9 bases agree with TRBD1. V shed 6 bases and J 9 bases; nucleotides not matched to a gene: 9. Germline V gives CDR1 SGHVS, CDR2 FQNEAQ. The CDR3 spans 14 residues. The CDR3 reads CASRSRTGDGEQFF. The CDR3 DNA reads as TGTGCCAGCAGATCAAGGACAGGGGATGGTGAGCAGTTCTTC.

V is TRBV7-2 and J is TRBJ2-1, with D unresolved. In germline, CDR1 is SGHTA, CDR2 FQGNSA. V was pared by 0 bases and J by 0 bases, with 6 bases between. There are 15 residues in the CDR3. The CDR3 protein is CASSLARISYNEQFF. The DNA of the CDR3 is TGTGCCAGCAGCTTAGCGCGTATCTCCTACAATGAGCAGTTCTTC.

This chain connects TRBV25-1 to TRBJ2-1, with 13 positions matching TRBD2. The CDR3 is made up of 17 amino acids. Germline assignment: CDR1 MGHDK and CDR2 SYGVNS. Trimming cost V 4 bases and J 6 bases; bases outside gene matches: 9. CDR3 nucleotides: TGTGCCAGCAGTGCCTCTATTTGGACTAGCGGGGGCAATGAGCAGTTCTTC. It yields the protein CASSASIWTSGGNEQFF.

This rearrangement joins TRBV7-2 to TRBJ2-5, with 8 bases matching TRBD2. Trimming at V came to 2 bases and at J to 5 bases, leaving 7 bases not matched to a gene. In germline, CDR1 is SGHTA, CDR2 FQGNSA. The CDR3 length is 15 residues. The CDR3 DNA reads as TGTGCCAGCAGCTTAAGGGTCGGGAGGGCGGAGACCCAGTACTTC. Protein sequence: CASSLRVGRAETQYF.

This clone was seen a single time. The rearrangement links TRBV4-1 to TRBJ2-4; a weak D match, TRBD2 (6 bases). Germline V gene sequence: CDR1 MGHRA, CDR2 YSYEKL. The CDR3 spans 16 residues. V was shortened by 0 bases and J by 0 bases, with 9 bases between the two germline ends. This CDR3 is CASSQEVAVAKNIQYF. For the CDR3, the DNA is TGCGCCAGCAGCCAAGAGGTAGCGGTAGCCAAAAACATTCAGTACTTC.

The chain links TRBV5-4 to TRBJ2-2; TRBD2 is a possible D gene (5 bases). V lost 0 bases and J lost 6, with 12 bases in between. The CDR3 has 15 amino acids. Germline loops: CDR1 SGHNT, CDR2 YYREEE (reference sequence). The CDR3 DNA reads as TGTGCCAGCAGCTTGGGTGGCGGGTCGGCCGGGGAGCTGTTTTTT. Its protein is CASSLGGGSAGELFF.